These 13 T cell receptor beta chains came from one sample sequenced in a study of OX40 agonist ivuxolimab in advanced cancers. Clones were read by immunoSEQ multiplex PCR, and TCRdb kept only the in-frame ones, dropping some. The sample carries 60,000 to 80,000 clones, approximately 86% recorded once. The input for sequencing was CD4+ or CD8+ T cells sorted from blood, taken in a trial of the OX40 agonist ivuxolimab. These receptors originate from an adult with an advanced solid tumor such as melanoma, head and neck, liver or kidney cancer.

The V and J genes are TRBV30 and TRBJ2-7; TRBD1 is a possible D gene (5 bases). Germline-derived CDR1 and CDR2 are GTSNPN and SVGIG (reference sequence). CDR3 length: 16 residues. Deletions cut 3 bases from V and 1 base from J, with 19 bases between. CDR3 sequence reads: CAWSWRGHEPSYEQYF. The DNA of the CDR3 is TGTGCCTGGAGCTGGCGTGGACACGAACCTTCCTACGAGCAGTACTTC.

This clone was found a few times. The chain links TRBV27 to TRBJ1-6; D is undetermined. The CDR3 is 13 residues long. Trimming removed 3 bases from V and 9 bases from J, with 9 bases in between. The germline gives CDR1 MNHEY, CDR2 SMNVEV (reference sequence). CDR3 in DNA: TGTGCCAGCAGTTTCGGTCTAGGTTCACCCCTCCACTTT. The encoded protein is CASSFGLGSPLHF.

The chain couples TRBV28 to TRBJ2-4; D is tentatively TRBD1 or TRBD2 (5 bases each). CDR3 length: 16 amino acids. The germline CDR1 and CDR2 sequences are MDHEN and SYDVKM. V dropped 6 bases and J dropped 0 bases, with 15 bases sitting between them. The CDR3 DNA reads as TGTGCCAGCAGGCCAGGGAGAATTCTAGCCAAAAACATTCAGTACTTC. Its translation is CASRPGRILAKNIQYF.

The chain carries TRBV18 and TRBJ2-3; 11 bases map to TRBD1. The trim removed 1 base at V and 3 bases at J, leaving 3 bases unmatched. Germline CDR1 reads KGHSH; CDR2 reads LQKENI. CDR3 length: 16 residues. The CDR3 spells CASSPRTGGETDTQYF. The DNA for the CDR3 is TGTGCCAGCTCACCACGGACAGGGGGCGAGACAGATACGCAGTATTTT.

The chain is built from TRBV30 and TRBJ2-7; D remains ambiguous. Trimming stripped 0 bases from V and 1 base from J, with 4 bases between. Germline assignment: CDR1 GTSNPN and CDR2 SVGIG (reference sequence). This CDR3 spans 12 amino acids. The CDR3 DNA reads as TGTGCCTGGAGTGTCGGTTCCTACGAGCAGTACTTC. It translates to CAWSVGSYEQYF.

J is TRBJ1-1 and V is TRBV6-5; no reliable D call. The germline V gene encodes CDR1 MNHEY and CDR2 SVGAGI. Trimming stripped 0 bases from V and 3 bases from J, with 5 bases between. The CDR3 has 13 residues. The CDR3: CASSYSRDTEAFF. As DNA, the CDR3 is TGTGCCAGCAGTTACTCCCGGGACACTGAAGCTTTCTTT.

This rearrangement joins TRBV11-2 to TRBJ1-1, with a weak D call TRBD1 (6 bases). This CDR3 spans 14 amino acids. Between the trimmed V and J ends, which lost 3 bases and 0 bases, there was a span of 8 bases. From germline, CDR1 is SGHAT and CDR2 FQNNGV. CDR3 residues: CASSLDRLNTEAFF. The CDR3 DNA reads TGTGCCAGCAGCTTGGACAGATTGAACACTGAAGCTTTCTTT.

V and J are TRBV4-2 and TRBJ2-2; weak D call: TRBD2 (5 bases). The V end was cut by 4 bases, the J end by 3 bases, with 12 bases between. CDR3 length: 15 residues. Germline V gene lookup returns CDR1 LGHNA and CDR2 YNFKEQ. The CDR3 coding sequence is TGTGCCAGCAGCCCAAAGGTGGGAGACACCGGGGAGCTGTTTTTT. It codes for CASSPKVGDTGELFF.

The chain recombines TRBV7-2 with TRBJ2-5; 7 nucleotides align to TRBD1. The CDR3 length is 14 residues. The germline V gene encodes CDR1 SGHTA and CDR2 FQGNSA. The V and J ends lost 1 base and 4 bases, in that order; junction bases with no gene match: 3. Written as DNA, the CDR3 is TGTGCCAGCAGCTTAGATCCAGGGGGAGAGACCCAGTACTTC. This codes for CASSLDPGGETQYF.

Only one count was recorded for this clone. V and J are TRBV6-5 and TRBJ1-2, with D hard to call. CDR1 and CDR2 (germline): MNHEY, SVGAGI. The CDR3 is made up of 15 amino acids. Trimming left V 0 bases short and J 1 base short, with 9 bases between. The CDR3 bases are TGTGCCAGCAGTTACTCGTTCGGTATTAACTATGGCTACACCTTC. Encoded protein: CASSYSFGINYGYTF.

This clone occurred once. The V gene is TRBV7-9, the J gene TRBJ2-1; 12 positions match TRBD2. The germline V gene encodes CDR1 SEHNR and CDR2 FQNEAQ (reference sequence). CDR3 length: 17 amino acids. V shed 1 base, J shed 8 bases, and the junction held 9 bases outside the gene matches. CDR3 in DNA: TGTGCCAGCAGCTTAGGGATCCGACTAGCGGGGGAGGATGAGCAGTTCTTC. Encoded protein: CASSLGIRLAGEDEQFF.

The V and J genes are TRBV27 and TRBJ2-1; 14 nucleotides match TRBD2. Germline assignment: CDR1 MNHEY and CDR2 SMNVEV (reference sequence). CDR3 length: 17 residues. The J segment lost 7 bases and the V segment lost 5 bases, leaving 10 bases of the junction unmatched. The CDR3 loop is CASSPLTSGGAMNEQFF. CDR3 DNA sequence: TGTGCCAGCAGTCCGCTGACTAGCGGGGGGGCCATGAATGAGCAGTTCTTC.

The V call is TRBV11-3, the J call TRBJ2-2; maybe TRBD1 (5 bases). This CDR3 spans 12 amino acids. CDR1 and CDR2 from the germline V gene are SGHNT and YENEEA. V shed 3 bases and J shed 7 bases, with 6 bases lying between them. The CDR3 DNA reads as TGTGCCAGCAGCTTGACAGACGGGGAGCTGTTTTTT. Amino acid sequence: CASSLTDGELFF.